The sequence of this TCR beta chain was determined in a study of T-cell memory formation after mild COVID-19. Whole-study findings and limits: The CD4+ clones that contracted clustered mainly within CM and EM, and the CD8+ clones concentrated in EMRA. Researchers could not confirm that second-wave clones peaking on day 37 targeted SARS-CoV-2.

About this clonotype: Its antigen is not known.

TCRdb re-derived calls from the 5' RACE reads in MiXCR, one entry per CDR3 protein. The sample carries just under 550,000 distinct CDR3 sequences, approximately 20% recorded once. The CDR3 is made up of 14 amino acids. The V end was cut by 4 bases, the J end by 6 bases, with 15 bases between. The chain carries TRBV12-3 or TRBV12-4 and TRBJ1-1; D remains unclear. The sequence was obtained from an adult woman who had mild COVID-19 (a few samples of this study predate the infection). Cell type and time point are not known. Sequencing was done on a sample of PBMCs or a T cell subset sorted from them (not recorded which). The CDR3 DNA reads as TGTGCCAGCAGTTACACTTCTGAAATCGCTGAAGCTTTCTTT. Translating it yields CASSYTSEIAEAFF.